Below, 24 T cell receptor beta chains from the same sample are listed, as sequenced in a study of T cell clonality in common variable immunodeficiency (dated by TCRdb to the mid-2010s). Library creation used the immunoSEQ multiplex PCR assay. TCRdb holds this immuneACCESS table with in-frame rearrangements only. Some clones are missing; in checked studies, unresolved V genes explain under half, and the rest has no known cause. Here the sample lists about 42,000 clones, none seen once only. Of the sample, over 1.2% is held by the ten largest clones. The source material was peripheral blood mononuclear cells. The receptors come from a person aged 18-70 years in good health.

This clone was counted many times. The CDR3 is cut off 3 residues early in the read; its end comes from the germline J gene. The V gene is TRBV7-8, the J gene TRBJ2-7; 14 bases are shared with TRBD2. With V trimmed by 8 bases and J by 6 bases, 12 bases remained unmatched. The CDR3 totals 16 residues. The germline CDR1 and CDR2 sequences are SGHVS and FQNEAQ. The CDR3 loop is CASATGLAGVTGEQYF. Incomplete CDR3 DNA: TGTGCCAGCGCAACGGGACTAGCGGGAGTCACGGGCGAG. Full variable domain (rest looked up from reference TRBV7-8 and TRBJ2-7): GAGVSQSPRYKVAKRGQDVALRCDPISGHVSLFWYQQALGQGPEFLTYFQNEAQLDKSGLPSDRFFAERPEGSVSTLKIQRTQQEDSAVYLCASATGLAGVTGEQYFGPGTRLTVT.

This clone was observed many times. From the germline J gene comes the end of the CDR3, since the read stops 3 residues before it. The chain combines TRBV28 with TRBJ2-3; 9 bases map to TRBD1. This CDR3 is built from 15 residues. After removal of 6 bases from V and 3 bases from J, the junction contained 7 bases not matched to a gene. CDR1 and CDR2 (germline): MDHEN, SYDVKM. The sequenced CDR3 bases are TGTGCCAGCAGCACACAGGGGGCTCTGACAGATACG. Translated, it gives CASSTQGALTDT. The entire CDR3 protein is CASSTQGALTDTQYF.

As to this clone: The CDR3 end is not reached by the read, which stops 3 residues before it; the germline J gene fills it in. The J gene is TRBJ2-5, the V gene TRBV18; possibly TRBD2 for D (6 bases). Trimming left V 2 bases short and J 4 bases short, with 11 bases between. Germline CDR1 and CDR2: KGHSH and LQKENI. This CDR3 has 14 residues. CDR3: CASSPGLARETQYF. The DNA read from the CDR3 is TGTGCCAGCTCACCAGGTCTAGCGCGAGAGACC.

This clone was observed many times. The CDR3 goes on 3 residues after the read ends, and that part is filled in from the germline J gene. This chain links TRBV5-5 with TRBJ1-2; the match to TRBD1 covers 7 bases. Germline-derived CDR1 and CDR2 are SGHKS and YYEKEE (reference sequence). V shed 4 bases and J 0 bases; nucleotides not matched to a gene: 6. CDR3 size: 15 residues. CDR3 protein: CASSTTGEANYGYTF. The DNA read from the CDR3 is TGTGCCAGCAGCACTACAGGGGAGGCTAACTATGGC.

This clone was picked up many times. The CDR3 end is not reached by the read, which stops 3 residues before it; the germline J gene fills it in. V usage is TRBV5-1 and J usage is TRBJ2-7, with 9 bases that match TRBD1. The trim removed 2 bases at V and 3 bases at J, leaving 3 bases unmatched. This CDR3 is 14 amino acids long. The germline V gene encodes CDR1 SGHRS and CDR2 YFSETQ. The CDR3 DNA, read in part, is TGCGCCAGCAGCTTCGGGACAGGGAACTACGAG. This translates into CASSFGTGNYE. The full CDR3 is CASSFGTGNYEQYF.

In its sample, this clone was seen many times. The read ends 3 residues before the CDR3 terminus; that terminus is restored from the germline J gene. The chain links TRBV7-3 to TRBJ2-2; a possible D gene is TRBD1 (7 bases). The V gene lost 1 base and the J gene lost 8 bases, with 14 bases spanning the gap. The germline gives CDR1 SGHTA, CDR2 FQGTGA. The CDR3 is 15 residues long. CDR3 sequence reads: CASSLSRGAMGELFF. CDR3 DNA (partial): TGTGCCAGCAGCTTAAGCAGGGGGGCTATGGGGGAG.

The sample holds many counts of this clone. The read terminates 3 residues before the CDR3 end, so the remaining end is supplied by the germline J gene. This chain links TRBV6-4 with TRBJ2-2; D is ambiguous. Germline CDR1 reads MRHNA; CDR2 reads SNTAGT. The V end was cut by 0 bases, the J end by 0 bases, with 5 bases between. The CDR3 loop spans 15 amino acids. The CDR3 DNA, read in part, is TGTGCCAGCAGTGACTCGGCAGCGAACACCGGGGAG. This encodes CASSDSAANTGE. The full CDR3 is CASSDSAANTGELFF.

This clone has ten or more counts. The sequenced CDR3 bases are TGTGCCAGCAGTTCCCCCGCCTACGAG. Protein product: CASSSPAYE. The whole CDR3 reads CASSSPAYEQYF. J is TRBJ2-7 and V is TRBV28, with D unresolved. The read ends 3 residues early relative to the CDR3; the germline J gene fills the gap. Trimming stripped 4 bases from V and 2 bases from J, with 6 bases between. This CDR3 is 12 amino acids long. Germline loops: CDR1 MDHEN, CDR2 SYDVKM.

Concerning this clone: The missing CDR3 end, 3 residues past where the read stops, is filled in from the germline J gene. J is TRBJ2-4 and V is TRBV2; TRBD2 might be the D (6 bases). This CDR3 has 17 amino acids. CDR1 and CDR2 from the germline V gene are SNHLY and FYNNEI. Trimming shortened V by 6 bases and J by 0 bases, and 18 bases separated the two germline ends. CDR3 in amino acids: CASRPRGGGVAKNIQYF. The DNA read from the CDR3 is TGTGCCAGCAGACCGAGAGGCGGCGGGGTAGCCAAAAACATT.

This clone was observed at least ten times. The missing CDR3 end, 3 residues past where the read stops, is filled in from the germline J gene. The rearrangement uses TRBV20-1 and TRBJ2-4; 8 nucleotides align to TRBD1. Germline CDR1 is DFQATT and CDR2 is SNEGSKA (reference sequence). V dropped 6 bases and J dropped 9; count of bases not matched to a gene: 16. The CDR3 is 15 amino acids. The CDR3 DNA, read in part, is TGCAGTGCCGGCCGTACCTCAGGGGGCGCGGGCATT. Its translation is CSAGRTSGGAGI. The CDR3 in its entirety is CSAGRTSGGAGIQYF.

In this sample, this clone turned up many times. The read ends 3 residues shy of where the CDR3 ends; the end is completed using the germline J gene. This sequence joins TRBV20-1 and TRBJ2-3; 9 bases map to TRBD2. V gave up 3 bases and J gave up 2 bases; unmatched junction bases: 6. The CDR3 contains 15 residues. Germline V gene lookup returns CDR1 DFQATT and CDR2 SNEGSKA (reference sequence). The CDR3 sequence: CSASLTSGTTDTQYF. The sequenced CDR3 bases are TGCAGTGCTAGCTTGACTAGCGGAACCACAGATACG.

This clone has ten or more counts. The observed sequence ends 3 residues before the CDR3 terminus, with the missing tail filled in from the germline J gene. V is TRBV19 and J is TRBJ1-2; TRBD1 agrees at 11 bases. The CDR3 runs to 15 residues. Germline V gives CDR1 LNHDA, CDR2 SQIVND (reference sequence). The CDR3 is CASSIDGQGAGGYTF. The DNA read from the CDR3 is TGTGCCAGTAGTATAGATGGACAGGGGGCGGGCGGC.

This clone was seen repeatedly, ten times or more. The CDR3 bases that were read are TGCAGTGCTAGAGATGGGTCGGGCGGGGGAACCCTAGGCGAG. Its protein is CSARDGSGGGTLGE. In full, the CDR3 is CSARDGSGGGTLGEQYF. The chain recombines TRBV20-1 with TRBJ2-7, with TRBD2 matching 7 bases. The read ends 3 residues early relative to the CDR3; the germline J gene fills the gap. V trimming: 0 bases; J trimming: 6 bases; junction bases outside the gene matches: 17. The CDR3 contains 17 residues. The germline CDR1 and CDR2 sequences are DFQATT and SNEGSKA (reference sequence).

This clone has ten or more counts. The chain's CDR3 is CASSKAPTGLETQYF. Incomplete CDR3 DNA: TGCGCCAGCAGCAAAGCGCCGACAGGGCTGGAGACC. The chain is built from TRBV5-1 and TRBJ2-5; TRBD1 matches 7 bases. The CDR3 end lies 3 residues beyond the end of the read and is filled in from the germline J gene. This CDR3 contains 15 residues. The germline gives CDR1 SGHRS, CDR2 YFSETQ. Trimming removed 4 bases from V and 5 bases from J; junction bases left unmatched: 11. Full variable domain (outside the CDR3, taken from reference TRBV5-1 and TRBJ2-5): KAGVTQTPRYLIKTRGQQVTLSCSPISGHRSVSWYQQTPGQGLQFLFEYFSETQRNKGNFPGRFSGRQFSNSRSEMNVSTLELGDSALYLCASSKAPTGLETQYFGPGTRLLVL.

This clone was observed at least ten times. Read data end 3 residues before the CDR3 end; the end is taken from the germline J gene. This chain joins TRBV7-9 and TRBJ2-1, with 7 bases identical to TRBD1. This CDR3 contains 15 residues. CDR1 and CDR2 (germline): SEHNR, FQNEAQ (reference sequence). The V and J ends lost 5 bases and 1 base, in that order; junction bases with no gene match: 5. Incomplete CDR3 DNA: TGTGCCAGCAGCCGTCAGGGGGTTTCCTACAATGAG. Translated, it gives CASSRQGVSYNE. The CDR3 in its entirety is CASSRQGVSYNEQFF.

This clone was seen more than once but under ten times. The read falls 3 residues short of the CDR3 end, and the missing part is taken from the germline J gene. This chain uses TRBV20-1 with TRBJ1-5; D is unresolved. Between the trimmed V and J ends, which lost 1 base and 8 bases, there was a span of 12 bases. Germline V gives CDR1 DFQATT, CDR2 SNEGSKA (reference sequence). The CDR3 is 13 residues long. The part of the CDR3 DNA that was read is TGCAGTGCTAGAGTGACTCCTCGGGAGCCC. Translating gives CSARVTPREP. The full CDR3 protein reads CSARVTPREPQHF.

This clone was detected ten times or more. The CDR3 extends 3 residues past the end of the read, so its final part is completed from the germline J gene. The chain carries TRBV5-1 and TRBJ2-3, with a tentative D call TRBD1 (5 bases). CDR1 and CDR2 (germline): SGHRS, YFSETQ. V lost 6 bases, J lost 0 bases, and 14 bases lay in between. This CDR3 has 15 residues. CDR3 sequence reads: CASTLTTDSTDTQYF. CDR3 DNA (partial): TGCGCCAGCACACTGACGACAGATAGCACAGATACG. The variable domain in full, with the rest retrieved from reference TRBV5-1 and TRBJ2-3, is KAGVTQTPRYLIKTRGQQVTLSCSPISGHRSVSWYQQTPGQGLQFLFEYFSETQRNKGNFPGRFSGRQFSNSRSEMNVSTLELGDSALYLCASTLTTDSTDTQYFGPGTRLTVL.

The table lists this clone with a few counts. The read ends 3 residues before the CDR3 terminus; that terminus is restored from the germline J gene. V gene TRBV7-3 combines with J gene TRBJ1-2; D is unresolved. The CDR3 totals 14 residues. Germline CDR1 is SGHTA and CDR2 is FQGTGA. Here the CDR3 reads CASSLGGSSYGYTF. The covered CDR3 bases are TGTGCCAGCAGCTTAGGCGGCAGCTCCTACGGG.

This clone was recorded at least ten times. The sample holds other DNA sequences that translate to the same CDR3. The CDR3 DNA, read in part, is TGTGCCAGCAGCTGGACAGTTCAAGAGACC. The encoded protein is CASSWTVQET. The entire CDR3 protein is CASSWTVQETQYF. This chain links TRBV5-6 with TRBJ2-5; possible D gene TRBD1, 6 bases. The read is 3 residues too short to cover the CDR3 end, so that end is filled in from the germline J gene. The germline CDR1 and CDR2 sequences are SGHDT and YYEEEE. The CDR3 sequence is 13 residues long. V lost 3 bases to trimming and J lost 2 bases, with 8 bases between them.

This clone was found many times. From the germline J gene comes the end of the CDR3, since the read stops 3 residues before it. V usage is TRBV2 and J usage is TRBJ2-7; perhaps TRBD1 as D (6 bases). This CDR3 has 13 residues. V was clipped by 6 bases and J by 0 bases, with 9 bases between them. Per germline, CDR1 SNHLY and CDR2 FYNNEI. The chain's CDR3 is CASRTTGSYEQYF. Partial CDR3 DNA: TGTGCCAGCAGAACGACAGGCTCCTACGAG.

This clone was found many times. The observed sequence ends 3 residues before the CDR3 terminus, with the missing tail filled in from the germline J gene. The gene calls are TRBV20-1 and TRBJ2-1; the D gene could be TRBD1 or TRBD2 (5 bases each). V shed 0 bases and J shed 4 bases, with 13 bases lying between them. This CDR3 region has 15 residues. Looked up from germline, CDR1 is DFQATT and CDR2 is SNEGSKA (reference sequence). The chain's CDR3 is CSARERGVGYNEQFF. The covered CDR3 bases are TGCAGTGCTAGAGAACGAGGGGTAGGGTACAATGAG.

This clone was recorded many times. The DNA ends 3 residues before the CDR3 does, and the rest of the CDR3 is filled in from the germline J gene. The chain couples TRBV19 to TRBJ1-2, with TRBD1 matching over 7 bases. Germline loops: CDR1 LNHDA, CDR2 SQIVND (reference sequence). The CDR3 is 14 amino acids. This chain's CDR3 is CASSKRGGQDIYTF. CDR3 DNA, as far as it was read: TGTGCCAGTAGTAAGCGAGGGGGCCAGGACATT.

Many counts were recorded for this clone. The CDR3 DNA, read in part, is TGTGCCAGCAGCCCCAGCCTAGCGGGGATCACAGATACG. Its protein is CASSPSLAGITDT. The full CDR3 sequence reads CASSPSLAGITDTQYF. This chain uses TRBV7-3 with TRBJ2-3, with 9 bases aligning to TRBD2. The CDR3 end falls 3 residues outside the read, so it is completed with the germline J gene. Trimming took 5 bases from V and 2 from J; bases not matched to a gene: 8. Germline V gene lookup returns CDR1 SGHTA and CDR2 FQGTGA. This CDR3 has 16 residues.

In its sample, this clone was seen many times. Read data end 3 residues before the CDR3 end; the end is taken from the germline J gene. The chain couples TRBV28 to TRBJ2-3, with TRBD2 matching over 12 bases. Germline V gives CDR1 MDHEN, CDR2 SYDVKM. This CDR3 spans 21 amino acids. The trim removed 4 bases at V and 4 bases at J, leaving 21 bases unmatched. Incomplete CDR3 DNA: TGTGCCAGCAGTTCCGGTCGGGCGGGTCTAGCGGGAGGGCTGCTCCCAGATACG. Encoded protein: CASSSGRAGLAGGLLPDT. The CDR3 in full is CASSSGRAGLAGGLLPDTQYF.